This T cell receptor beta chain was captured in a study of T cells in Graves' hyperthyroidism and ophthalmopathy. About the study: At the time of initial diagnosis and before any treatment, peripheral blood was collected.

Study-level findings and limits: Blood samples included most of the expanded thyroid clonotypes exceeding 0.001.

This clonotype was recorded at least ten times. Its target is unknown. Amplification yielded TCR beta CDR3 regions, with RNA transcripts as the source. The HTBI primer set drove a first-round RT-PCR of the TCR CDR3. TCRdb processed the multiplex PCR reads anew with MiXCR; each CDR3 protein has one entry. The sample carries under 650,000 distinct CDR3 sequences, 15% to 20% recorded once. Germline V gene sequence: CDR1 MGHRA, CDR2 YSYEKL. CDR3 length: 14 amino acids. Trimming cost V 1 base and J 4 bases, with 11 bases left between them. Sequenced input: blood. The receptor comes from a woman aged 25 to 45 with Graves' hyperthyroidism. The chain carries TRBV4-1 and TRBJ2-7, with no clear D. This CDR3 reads CASSQARQPYEQYF. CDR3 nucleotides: TGCGCCAGCAGCCAAGCGAGGCAGCCGTACGAGCAGTACTTC.